The TCR beta chain described here comes from a study of control samples from healthy donors and cancer patients. CDR3 size: 12 residues. Germline V gene sequence: CDR1 ENHRY, CDR2 SYGVKD. Trimming left V 0 bases short and J 6 bases short, with 5 bases between. Sequencing used immunoSEQ multiplex PCR; TCRdb keeps in-frame clones, though not all of them. The sample holds tens of thousands of clones, roughly 84% seen once. The chain recombines TRBV10-3 with TRBJ1-1; D uncertain. Sequenced input: PBMCs. The sequence was obtained from a man between 60 and 75 years old with head and neck cancer. CDR3 loop: CAISESRAEAFF. The CDR3 coding sequence is TGTGCCATCAGTGAGTCTAGGGCTGAAGCTTTCTTT.